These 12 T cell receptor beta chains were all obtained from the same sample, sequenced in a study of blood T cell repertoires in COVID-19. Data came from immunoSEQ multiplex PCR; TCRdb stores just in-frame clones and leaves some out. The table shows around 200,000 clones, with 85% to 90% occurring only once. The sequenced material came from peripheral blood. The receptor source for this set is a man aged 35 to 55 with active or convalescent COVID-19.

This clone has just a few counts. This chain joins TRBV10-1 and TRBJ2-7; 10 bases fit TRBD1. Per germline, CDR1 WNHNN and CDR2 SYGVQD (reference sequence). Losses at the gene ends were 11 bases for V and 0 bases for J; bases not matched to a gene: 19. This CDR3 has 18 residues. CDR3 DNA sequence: TGCGCCGAGACCCCGAAGGGGACAGGGGCCATAATCTCCTACGAGCAGTACTTC. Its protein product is CAETPKGTGAIISYEQYF.

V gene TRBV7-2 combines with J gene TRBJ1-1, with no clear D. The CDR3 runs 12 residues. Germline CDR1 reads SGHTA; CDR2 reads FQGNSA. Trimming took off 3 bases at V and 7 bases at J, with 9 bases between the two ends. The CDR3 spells CASSFRYGEAFF. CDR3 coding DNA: TGTGCCAGCAGCTTCAGGTACGGTGAAGCTTTCTTT.

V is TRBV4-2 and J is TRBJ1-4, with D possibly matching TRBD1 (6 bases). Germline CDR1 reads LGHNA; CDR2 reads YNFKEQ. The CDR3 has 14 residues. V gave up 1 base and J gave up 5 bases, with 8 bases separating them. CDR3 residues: CASSQGTANEKLFF. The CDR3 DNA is TGTGCCAGCAGCCAAGGGACAGCAAATGAAAAACTGTTTTTT.

The CDR3 DNA reads TGTGCCAGCAGTAGAGGTGCCGCAGGGGGCGGTGGAGGCTACACCTTC. Translating gives CASSRGAAGGGGGYTF. The chain employs TRBV9 and TRBJ1-2, with TRBD1 identical over 8 bases. The CDR3 has 16 amino acids. Per germline, CDR1 SGDLS and CDR2 YYNGEE. V lost 5 bases and J lost 8; bases outside the gene matches: 17.

CDR3 DNA: TGTGCCAGCAGCCAAGATCCCCCCGGACAGGGCGATGGCTACACCTTC. This encodes CASSQDPPGQGDGYTF. J is TRBJ1-2 and V is TRBV3-1 (or the pseudogene TRBV3-2), with TRBD1 identical over 8 bases. CDR1 is LGHDT and CDR2 is YNNKEL in the germline V gene (reference sequence). With 0 bases clipped from V and 6 bases from J, the junction kept 9 bases outside the gene matches. The CDR3 consists of 16 residues.

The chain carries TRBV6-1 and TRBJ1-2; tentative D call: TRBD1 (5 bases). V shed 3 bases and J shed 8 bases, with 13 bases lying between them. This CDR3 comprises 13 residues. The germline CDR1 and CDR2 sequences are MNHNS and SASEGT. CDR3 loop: CASSDQGQGGYTF. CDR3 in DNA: TGTGCCAGCAGTGATCAGGGCCAGGGCGGCTACACCTTC.

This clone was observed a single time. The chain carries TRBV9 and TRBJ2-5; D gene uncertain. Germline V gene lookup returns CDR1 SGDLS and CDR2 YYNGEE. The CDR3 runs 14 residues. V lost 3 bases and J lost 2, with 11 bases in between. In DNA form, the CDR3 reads TGTGCCAGCAGCGAGAGTGGTTGGCAAGAGACCCAGTACTTC. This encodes CASSESGWQETQYF.

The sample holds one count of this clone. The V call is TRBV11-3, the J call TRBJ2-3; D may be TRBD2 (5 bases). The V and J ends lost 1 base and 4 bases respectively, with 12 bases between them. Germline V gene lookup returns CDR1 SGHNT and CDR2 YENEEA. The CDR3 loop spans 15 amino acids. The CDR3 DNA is TGTGCCAGCAGCTTAGTTAGGGCGGGCGCAGATACGCAGTATTTT. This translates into CASSLVRAGADTQYF.

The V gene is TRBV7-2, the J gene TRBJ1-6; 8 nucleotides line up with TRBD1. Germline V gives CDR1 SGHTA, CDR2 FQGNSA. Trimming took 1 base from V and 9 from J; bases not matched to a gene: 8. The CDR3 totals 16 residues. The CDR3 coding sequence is TGTGCCAGCAGCTTAGTAGGTGGACAGGGAGGTTCACCCCTCCACTTT. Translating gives CASSLVGGQGGSPLHF.

Here the CDR3 reads CASSEWDRSSYEQYF. CDR3 DNA: TGTGCCAGCAGCGAGTGGGACAGGTCCTCCTACGAGCAGTACTTC. V gene TRBV7-2 combines with J gene TRBJ2-7; 8 bases are a match to TRBD1. The trim removed 5 bases at V and 0 bases at J, leaving 6 bases unmatched. This CDR3 region has 15 residues. Germline CDR1 reads SGHTA; CDR2 reads FQGNSA.

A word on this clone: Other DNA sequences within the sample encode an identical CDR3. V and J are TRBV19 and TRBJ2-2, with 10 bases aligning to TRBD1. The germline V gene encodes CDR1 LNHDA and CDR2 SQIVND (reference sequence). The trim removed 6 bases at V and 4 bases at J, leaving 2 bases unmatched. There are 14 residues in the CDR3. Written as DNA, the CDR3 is TGTGCCAGTAGGGGGACAGGGGTCACCGGGGAGCTGTTTTTT. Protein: CASRGTGVTGELFF. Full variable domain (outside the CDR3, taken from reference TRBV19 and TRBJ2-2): DGGITQSPKYLFRKEGQNVTLSCEQNLNHDAMYWYRQDPGQGLRLIYYSQIVNDFQKGDIAEGYSVSREKKESFPLTVTSAQKNPTAFYLCASRGTGVTGELFFGEGSRLTVL.

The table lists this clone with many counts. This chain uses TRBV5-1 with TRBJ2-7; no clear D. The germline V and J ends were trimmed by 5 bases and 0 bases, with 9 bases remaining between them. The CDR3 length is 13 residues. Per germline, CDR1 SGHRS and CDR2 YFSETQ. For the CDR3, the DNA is TGCGCCAGCAGGCGGCCGAGCTCCTACGAGCAGTACTTC. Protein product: CASRRPSSYEQYF.